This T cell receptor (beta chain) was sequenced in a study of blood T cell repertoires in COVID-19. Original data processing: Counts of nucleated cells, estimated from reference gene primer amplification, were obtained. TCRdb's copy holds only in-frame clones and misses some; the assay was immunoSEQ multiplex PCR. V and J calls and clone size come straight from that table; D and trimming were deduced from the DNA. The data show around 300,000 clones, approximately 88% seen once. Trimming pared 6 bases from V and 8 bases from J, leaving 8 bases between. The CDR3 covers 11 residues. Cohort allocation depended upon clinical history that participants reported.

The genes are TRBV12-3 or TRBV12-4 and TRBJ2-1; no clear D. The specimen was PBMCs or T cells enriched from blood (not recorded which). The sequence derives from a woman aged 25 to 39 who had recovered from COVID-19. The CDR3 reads CASRSFDEQFF. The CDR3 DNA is TGTGCCAGCAGGAGCTTCGATGAGCAGTTCTTC.